The 23 T cell receptor beta chains presented below share a single source sample, sequenced in a study of breast tumors, draining lymph nodes, adjacent tissues (dated by TCRdb to about 2016). Lymph node samples were obtained from the axillary draining lymph nodes of breast cancer patients. Receptors were amplified or captured by multiplex PCR. The instrument was an Illumina HiSeq 2000. TCRdb redid the processing of the public reads, applying fastp at Q25 and MiXCR, and retained in-frame beta chains. Identical CDR3 proteins give one entry, which carries the most common genes and DNA. The sample has fewer than 250,000 distinct CDR3 sequences on record, less than 40% of them singletons. The top ten clonotypes cover roughly 1.5% of the sample. The sample consisted of axillary lymph node tissue. Source of these receptors: a female donor with breast cancer. Some clones in this sample may be carry-over from other donors' samples.

The V call is TRBV4-2, the J call TRBJ2-7; D is ambiguous. V lost 0 bases, J lost 4 bases, and 7 bases lay in between. The length of the CDR3 is 13 residues. Germline V gene lookup returns CDR1 LGHNA and CDR2 YNFKEQ. CDR3: CASSQDGFYEQYF. CDR3 nucleotide sequence: TGTGCCAGCAGCCAAGACGGCTTTTACGAGCAGTACTTC.

About this clonotype itself: One end of the junction varies from germline; a read error may be responsible. The gene calls are TRBV10-3 and TRBJ2-7, with TRBD1 matching over 8 bases. The CDR3 is made up of 15 amino acids. Per germline, CDR1 ENHRY and CDR2 SYGVKD. The CDR3 reads CAINGGQGGPYGQYF. CDR3 sequence (DNA): TGTGCCATCAATGGTGGACAGGGAGGCCCCTACGGGCAGTACTTC.

In its sample, this clonotype was seen many times. CDR3 amino acids: CSAQDRNYEQYF. DNA for the CDR3: TGCAGTGCTCAGGACCGCAACTACGAGCAGTACTTC. The genes are TRBV20-1 and TRBJ2-7, with D uncertain. This CDR3 region has 12 residues. Trimming left V 5 bases short and J 3 bases short, with 11 bases between. The germline V gene encodes CDR1 DFQATT and CDR2 SNEGSKA (reference sequence).

This chain joins TRBV6-5 and TRBJ2-1, with D tentatively TRBD1 (6 bases). The CDR3 runs 14 residues. V shed 6 bases and J shed 4 bases, with 13 bases lying between them. The V gene's germline CDR1 is MNHEY and CDR2 SVGAGI. The CDR3 DNA is TGTGCCAGCAGGCGACTCGACAGGTACAATGAGCAGTTCTTC. Amino acid sequence: CASRRLDRYNEQFF.

This clonotype was detected ten times or more. The J gene is TRBJ1-4, the V gene TRBV20-1, with D possibly TRBD1 on 5 matching bases. The germline V gene has CDR1 DFQATT and CDR2 SNEGSKA (reference sequence). The CDR3 is 13 amino acids. With 0 bases removed from V and 10 bases from J, the gap between germline ends came to 12 bases. CDR3: CSARDESGGKLFF. The CDR3 bases are TGCAGTGCTAGAGATGAGAGTGGGGGAAAACTGTTTTTT.

This clonotype was seen ten or more times. The rearrangement joins TRBV5-1 to TRBJ2-7, with TRBD1 as a possible D gene (6 bases). CDR1 is SGHRS and CDR2 is YFSETQ in the germline V gene. The CDR3 totals 14 residues. Deletions cut 3 bases from V and 3 bases from J, with 13 bases between. In DNA, the CDR3 is TGCGCCAGCAGCTCCCGGACGGACAGCTACGAGCAGTACTTC. Protein product: CASSSRTDSYEQYF. The variable domain in full, completed from reference TRBV5-1 and TRBJ2-7, reads KAGVTQTPRYLIKTRGQQVTLSCSPISGHRSVSWYQQTPGQGLQFLFEYFSETQRNKGNFPGRFSGRQFSNSRSEMNVSTLELGDSALYLCASSSRTDSYEQYFGPGTRLTVT.

This clonotype showed up many times. The gene calls are TRBV12-3 or TRBV12-4 and TRBJ2-3, with TRBD2 identical over 11 bases. V gave up 3 bases and J gave up 5 bases; unmatched junction bases: 7. This CDR3 contains 16 residues. The CDR3 protein is CASSFLLAGELDTQYF. CDR3 nucleotides: TGTGCCAGCAGTTTCTTACTAGCGGGAGAACTAGATACGCAGTATTTT.

This clonotype was counted ten times or more. V gene TRBV5-1 combines with J gene TRBJ2-1, with D perhaps matching TRBD1 (6 bases). CDR3 size: 14 residues. Germline V gene lookup returns CDR1 SGHRS and CDR2 YFSETQ. The V gene lost 0 bases and the J gene lost 3 bases, with 7 bases spanning the gap. CDR3 residues: CASSLGGHYNEQFF. Written as DNA, the CDR3 is TGCGCCAGCAGCTTGGGGGGGCACTACAATGAGCAGTTCTTC.

The chain has TRBV11-1 and TRBJ2-1, with 12 positions matching TRBD1. This CDR3 is built from 15 residues. The V gene end was trimmed by 5 bases and the J gene end by 9 bases; junction bases not matched to a gene: 8. CDR1 is SGHAT, CDR2 FQDESV, per germline (reference sequence). CDR3 residues: CASSRGQGAFGEQFF. CDR3 DNA sequence: TGTGCCAGCAGCCGGGGACAGGGGGCTTTCGGTGAGCAGTTCTTC. Variable domain in full (rest from reference TRBV11-1 and TRBJ2-1): EAEVAQSPRYKITEKSQAVAFWCDPISGHATLYWYRQILGQGPELLVQFQDESVVDDSQLPKDRFSAERLKGVDSTLKIQPAELGDSAMYLCASSRGQGAFGEQFFGPGTRLTVL.

In the case of this clonotype: A read error may explain this, as a much larger clone is one base away. The chain joins TRBV19 to TRBJ2-1, with D possibly matching TRBD2 (6 bases). Germline-derived CDR1 and CDR2 are LNHDA and SQIVND (reference sequence). CDR3 size: 17 residues. Here the CDR3 DNA reads TGTGCCAGTAGTATAGATCTTCGGGGGAGAAGGAGTAATGAGCAGTCCTTC. Protein product: CASSIDLRGRRSNEQSF.

This clonotype came up many times. This chain links TRBV24-1 with TRBJ2-3; TRBD2 matches 8 bases. This CDR3 is built from 15 residues. V shed 9 bases and J 5 bases; nucleotides not matched to a gene: 12. CDR1 and CDR2 (germline): KGHDR, SFDVKD. As DNA, the CDR3 is TGTGCCACCGCCCCCGGGGGGGGCTGGGGAGATACGCAGTATTTT. Translated, it gives CATAPGGGWGDTQYF.

The genes are TRBV20-1 and TRBJ2-4; D might be TRBD2 (7 bases). This CDR3 contains 17 residues. Germline loops: CDR1 DFQATT, CDR2 SNEGSKA (reference sequence). V was clipped by 6 bases and J by 0 bases, with 21 bases between them. The CDR3 is CSAGGGGILPAKNIQYF. CDR3 nucleotide sequence: TGCAGTGCGGGGGGGGGCGGGATCCTTCCAGCCAAAAACATTCAGTACTTC.

As for this clonotype: The conserved final phenylalanine or tryptophan is absent from the CDR3, which likely points to a read error. V is TRBV2 and J is TRBJ1-2, with 8 bases that match TRBD1. CDR1 SNHLY and CDR2 FYNNEI come from the germline V gene. This CDR3 has 13 residues. With 5 bases clipped from V and 7 bases from J, the junction kept 6 bases outside the gene matches. CDR3 amino acids: CASSKQGGGGYTL. CDR3 bases: TGTGCCAGCAGTAAACAGGGGGGTGGTGGCTACACCCTC.

The sample holds many counts of this clonotype. The chain uses TRBV6-1 and TRBJ1-6, with D hard to call. The length of the CDR3 is 14 residues. The V end lost 0 bases, the J end lost 5 bases, and 5 bases lay between the germline ends. Germline loops: CDR1 MNHNS, CDR2 SASEGT. The CDR3 DNA follows: TGTGCCAGCAGTGAAGCGGTGGATAATTCACCCCTCCACTTT. Its translation is CASSEAVDNSPLHF.

The V gene is TRBV29-1, the J gene TRBJ1-3, with unresolved D. V was clipped by 4 bases and J by 10 bases, with 8 bases between them. This CDR3 contains 10 residues. CDR1 SQVTM and CDR2 ANQGSEA come from the germline V gene. DNA of the CDR3: TGCAGCGTTGCTGAAGAGACCATATATTTT. Translation gives CSVAEETIYF. The full variable domain, its missing parts supplied by reference TRBV29-1 and TRBJ1-3, is SAVISQKPSRDICQRGTSLTIQCQVDSQVTMMFWYRQQPGQSLTLIATANQGSEATYESGFVIDKFPISRPNLTFSTLTVSNMSPEDSSIYLCSVAEETIYFGEGSWLTVV.

Regarding this clonotype: The junction departs from germline at one end; a sequencing error may be responsible. The chain couples TRBV11-3 to TRBJ2-7; weak D call: TRBD1 (6 bases). Germline CDR1 is SGHNT and CDR2 is YENEEA. This CDR3 comprises 13 residues. The CDR3 reads CASSSRGASEQCF. The CDR3 DNA follows: TGTGCCAGCAGCTCCAGGGGCGCCTCCGAGCAGTGCTTC.

Points on this clonotype: Compared with germline, one end of the junction differs, possibly owing to a read error. The V call is TRBV20-1, the J call TRBJ1-2; tentatively, D is TRBD1 (5 bases). The CDR3 has 9 residues. Germline V gives CDR1 DFQATT, CDR2 SNEGSKA (reference sequence). The CDR3 region has the DNA TGCAGTGCCCGTCCTGGACACGCCTTC. This encodes CSARPGHAF.

The chain employs TRBV6-2 or TRBV6-3 and TRBJ1-1; tentatively, D is TRBD1 (5 bases). Germline lookup yields CDR1 MNHEY and CDR2 SVGEGT. The CDR3 is made up of 12 amino acids. V lost 6 bases to trimming and J lost 11 bases, with 16 bases between them. The CDR3, as DNA: TGTGCCAGCAGCACGAGATGGGGGAGCGCTTTCTTT. The encoded protein is CASSTRWGSAFF.

This clonotype has at least ten counts. V and J are TRBV11-3 and TRBJ2-5; weak D call: TRBD2 (6 bases). Germline lookup yields CDR1 SGHNT and CDR2 YENEEA. Trimming shortened V by 2 bases and J by 2 bases, and 18 bases separated the two germline ends. The length of the CDR3 is 17 residues. The chain's CDR3 is CASSLNLAGWLQETQYF. In nucleotides, the CDR3 is TGTGCCAGCAGCTTAAATCTGGCGGGATGGTTACAAGAGACCCAGTACTTC.

The chain links TRBV15 to TRBJ1-1; D is unresolved. Looked up from germline, CDR1 is LNHNV and CDR2 is YYDKDF (reference sequence). With 5 bases removed from V and 5 bases from J, the gap between germline ends came to 18 bases. CDR3 size: 15 residues. DNA for the CDR3: TGTGCCACCAGCCCCTTGGCGGGGATTTTTACTGAAGCTTTCTTT. Amino acids: CATSPLAGIFTEAFF.

A remark on this clonotype: This sequence may be a read error, since a much larger clone differs from it by one base. This chain connects TRBV19 to TRBJ2-7; TRBD1 aligns across 9 bases. V dropped 2 bases and J dropped 1; count of bases not matched to a gene: 9. The CDR3 runs 17 residues. CDR1 and CDR2 (germline): LNHDA, SQIVND (reference sequence). The CDR3 reads CASSISTGGASSYEQYF. DNA of the CDR3: TGTGCCAGTAGTATATCTACAGGGGGCGCGTCTTCCTACGAGCAGTACTTC.

Note on this clonotype: A much larger clone differs by one base, so this may be a read error. The chain carries TRBV4-2 and TRBJ2-1, with TRBD2 matching 12 bases. Looked up from germline, CDR1 is LGHNA and CDR2 is YNFKEQ. There are 18 residues in the CDR3. Here the CDR3 reads CAGSLRKTSGGKRNEQFF. CDR3 DNA sequence: TGTGCCGGCAGCCTCCGCAAGACTAGCGGGGGTAAACGGAATGAGCAGTTCTTC.

This clonotype appeared a few times. This clone may be a read error of a much larger clone one base away. The CDR3, as DNA: TGTGCCAGCAGCTTAGTGGACTCTGGGGCCAACGTCCTGCCTTTC. Translated: CASSLVDSGANVLPF. The chain couples TRBV7-8 to TRBJ2-6, with D perhaps being TRBD1 or TRBD2 (5 bases each). Germline CDR1 SGHVS, CDR2 FQNEAQ. This CDR3 spans 15 amino acids.